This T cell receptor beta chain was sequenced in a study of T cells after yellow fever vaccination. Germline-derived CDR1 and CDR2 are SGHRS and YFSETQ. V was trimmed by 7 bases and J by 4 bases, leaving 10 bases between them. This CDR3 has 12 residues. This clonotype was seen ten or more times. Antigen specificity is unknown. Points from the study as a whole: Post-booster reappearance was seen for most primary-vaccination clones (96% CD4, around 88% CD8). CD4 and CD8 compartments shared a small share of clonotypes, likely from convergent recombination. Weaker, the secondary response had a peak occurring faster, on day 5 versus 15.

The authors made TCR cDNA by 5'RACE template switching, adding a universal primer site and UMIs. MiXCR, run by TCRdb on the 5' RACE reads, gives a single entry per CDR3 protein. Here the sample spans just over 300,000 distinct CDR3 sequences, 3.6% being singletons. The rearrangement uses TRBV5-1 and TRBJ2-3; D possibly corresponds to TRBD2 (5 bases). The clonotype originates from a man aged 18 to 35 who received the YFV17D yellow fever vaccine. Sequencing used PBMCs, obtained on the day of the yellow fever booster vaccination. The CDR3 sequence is CASRGSPDTQYF. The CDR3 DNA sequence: TGCGCCAGCCGAGGGAGTCCAGATACGCAGTATTTT.